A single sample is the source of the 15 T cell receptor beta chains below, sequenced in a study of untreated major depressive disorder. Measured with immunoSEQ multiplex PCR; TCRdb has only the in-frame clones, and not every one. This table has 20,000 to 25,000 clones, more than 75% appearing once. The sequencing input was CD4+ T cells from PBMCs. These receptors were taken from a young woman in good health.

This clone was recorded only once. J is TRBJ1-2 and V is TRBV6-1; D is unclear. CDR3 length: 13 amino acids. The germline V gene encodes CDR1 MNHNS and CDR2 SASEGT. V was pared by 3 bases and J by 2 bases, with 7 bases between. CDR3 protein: CASSDAGNYGYTF. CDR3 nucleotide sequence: TGTGCCAGCAGTGATGCGGGGAACTATGGCTACACCTTC.

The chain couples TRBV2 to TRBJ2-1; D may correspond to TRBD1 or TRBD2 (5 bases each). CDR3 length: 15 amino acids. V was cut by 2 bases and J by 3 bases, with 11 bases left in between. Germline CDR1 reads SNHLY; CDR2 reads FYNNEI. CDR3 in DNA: TGTGCCAGCAGTGAATCCAGGGACCTCTACAATGAGCAGTTCTTC. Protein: CASSESRDLYNEQFF.

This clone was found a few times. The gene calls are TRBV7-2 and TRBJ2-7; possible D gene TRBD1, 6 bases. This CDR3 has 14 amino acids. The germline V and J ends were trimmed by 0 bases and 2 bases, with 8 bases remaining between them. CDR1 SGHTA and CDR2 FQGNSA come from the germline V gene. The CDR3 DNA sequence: TGTGCCAGCAGCTTAGCCCCAGGGGCCTACGAGCAGTACTTC. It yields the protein CASSLAPGAYEQYF. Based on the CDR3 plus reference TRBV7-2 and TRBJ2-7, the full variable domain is GAGVSQSPSNKVTEKGKDVELRCDPISGHTALYWYRQSLGQGLEFLIYFQGNSAPDKSGLPSDRFSAERTGGSVSTLTIQRTQQEDSAVYLCASSLAPGAYEQYFGPGTRLTVT.

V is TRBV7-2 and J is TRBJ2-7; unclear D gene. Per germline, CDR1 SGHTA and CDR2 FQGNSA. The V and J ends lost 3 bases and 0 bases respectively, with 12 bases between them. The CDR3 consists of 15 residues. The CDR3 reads CASSLVLGNSYEQYF. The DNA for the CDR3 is TGTGCCAGCAGCTTGGTGCTAGGGAACTCCTACGAGCAGTACTTC. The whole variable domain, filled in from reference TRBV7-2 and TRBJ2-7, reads GAGVSQSPSNKVTEKGKDVELRCDPISGHTALYWYRQSLGQGLEFLIYFQGNSAPDKSGLPSDRFSAERTGGSVSTLTIQRTQQEDSAVYLCASSLVLGNSYEQYFGPGTRLTVT.

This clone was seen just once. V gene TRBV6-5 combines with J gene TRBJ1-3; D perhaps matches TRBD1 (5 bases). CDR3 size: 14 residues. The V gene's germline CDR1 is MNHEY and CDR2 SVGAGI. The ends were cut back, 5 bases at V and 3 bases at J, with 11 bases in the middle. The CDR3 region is CASSTTGHGNTIYF. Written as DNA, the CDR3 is TGTGCCAGCAGTACTACAGGACATGGAAACACCATATATTTT.

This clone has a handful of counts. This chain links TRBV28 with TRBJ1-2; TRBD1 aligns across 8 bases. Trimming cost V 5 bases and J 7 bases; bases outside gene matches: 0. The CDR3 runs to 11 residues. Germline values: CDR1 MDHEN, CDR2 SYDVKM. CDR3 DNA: TGTGCCAGCAGTGACAGGGGTGGCTACACCTTC. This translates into CASSDRGGYTF.

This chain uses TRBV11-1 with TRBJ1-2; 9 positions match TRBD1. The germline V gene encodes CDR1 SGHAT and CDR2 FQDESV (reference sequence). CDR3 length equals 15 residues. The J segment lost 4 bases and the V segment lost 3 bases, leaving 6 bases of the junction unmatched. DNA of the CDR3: TGTGCCAGCAGCTTCTACAGGGGGCCGGTCTATGGCTACACCTTC. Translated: CASSFYRGPVYGYTF.

The CDR3 spells CASSEFRGGGNTEAFF. CDR3 sequence (DNA): TGCGCCAGCAGTGAGTTCCGCGGGGGGGGGAACACTGAAGCTTTCTTT. This sequence joins TRBV10-1 and TRBJ1-1; tentative D call: TRBD1 (5 bases). The CDR3 has 16 residues. The ends were cut back, 1 base at V and 1 base at J, with 13 bases in the middle. CDR1 and CDR2 (germline): WNHNN, SYGVQD (reference sequence).

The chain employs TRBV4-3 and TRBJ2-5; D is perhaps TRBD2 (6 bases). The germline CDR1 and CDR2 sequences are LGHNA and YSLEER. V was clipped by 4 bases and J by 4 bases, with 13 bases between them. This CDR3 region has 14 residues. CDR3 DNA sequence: TGCGCCAGCAGCCCCGCCCGGGGGTCAGAGACCCAGTACTTC. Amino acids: CASSPARGSETQYF.

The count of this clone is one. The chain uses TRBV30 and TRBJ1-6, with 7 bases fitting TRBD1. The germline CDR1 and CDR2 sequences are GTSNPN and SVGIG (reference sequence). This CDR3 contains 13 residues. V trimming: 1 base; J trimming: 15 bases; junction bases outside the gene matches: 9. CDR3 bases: TGTGCCTGGAGTGGACAGCCAGGGGGACACCTCCACTTT. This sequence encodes CAWSGQPGGHLHF.

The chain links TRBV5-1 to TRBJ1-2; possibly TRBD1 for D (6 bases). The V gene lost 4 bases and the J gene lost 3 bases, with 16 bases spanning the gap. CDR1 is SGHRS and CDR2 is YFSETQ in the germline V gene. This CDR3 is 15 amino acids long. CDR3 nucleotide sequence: TGCGCCAGCAGCCTTTTAGTTAACAGGGACTATGGCTACACCTTC. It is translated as CASSLLVNRDYGYTF.

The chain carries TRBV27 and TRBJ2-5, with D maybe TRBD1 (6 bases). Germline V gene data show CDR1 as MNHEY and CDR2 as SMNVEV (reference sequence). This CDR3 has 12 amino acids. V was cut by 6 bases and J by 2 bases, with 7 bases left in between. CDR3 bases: TGTGCCAGCAGCGACAGGCAAGAGACCCAGTACTTC. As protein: CASSDRQETQYF.

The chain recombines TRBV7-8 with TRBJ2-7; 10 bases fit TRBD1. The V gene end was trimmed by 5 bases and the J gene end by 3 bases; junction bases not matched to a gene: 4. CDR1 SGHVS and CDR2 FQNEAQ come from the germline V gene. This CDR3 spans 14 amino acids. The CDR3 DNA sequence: TGTGCCAGCAGCCTAGGGACAGGGGTCTACGAGCAGTACTTC. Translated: CASSLGTGVYEQYF.

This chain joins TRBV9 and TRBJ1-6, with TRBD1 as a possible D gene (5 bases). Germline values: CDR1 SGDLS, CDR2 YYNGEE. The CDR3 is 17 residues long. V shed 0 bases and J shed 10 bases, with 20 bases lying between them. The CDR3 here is CASSVEDNVSGESPLHF. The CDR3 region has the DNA TGTGCCAGCAGCGTAGAGGACAATGTTTCGGGAGAATCACCCCTCCACTTT.

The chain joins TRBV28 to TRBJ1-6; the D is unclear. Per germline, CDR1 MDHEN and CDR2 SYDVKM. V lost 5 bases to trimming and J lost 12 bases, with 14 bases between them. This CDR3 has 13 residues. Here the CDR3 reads CASSGVGFGPLHF. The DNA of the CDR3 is TGTGCCAGCAGTGGAGTGGGCTTCGGACCCCTCCACTTT.